The 27 T cell receptor beta chains below were found in one sample sequenced in a study of siplizumab effects on memory and regulatory T cells. Clones were read by immunoSEQ multiplex PCR, and TCRdb kept only the in-frame ones, dropping some. The table has 70,000 to 95,000 clones, just under 90% seen once. Sequencing was done on a sample of CD4+ T cells sorted from blood. These receptors were taken from a human donor in good health.

The chain recombines TRBV18 with TRBJ2-7; D not certain. The V end lost 3 bases, the J end lost 9 bases, and 15 bases lay between the germline ends. This CDR3 has 13 amino acids. Per the germline V gene, CDR1 is KGHSH and CDR2 is LQKENI. CDR3 nucleotides: TGTGCCAGCTCACCGAAGGTCGGCGTCGGGCAGTACTTC. Translated, it gives CASSPKVGVGQYF.

V is TRBV5-6 and J is TRBJ1-1, with 11 positions matching TRBD1. This CDR3 is 16 amino acids long. J gave up 0 bases and V 4 bases, and 5 bases lay outside the gene matches. Germline CDR1 is SGHDT and CDR2 is YYEEEE. CDR3 nucleotides: TGTGCCAGCAGCGTGGACAGGGGGCGGGTGAACACTGAAGCTTTCTTT. It encodes CASSVDRGRVNTEAFF.

J is TRBJ2-1 and V is TRBV7-9, with D unresolved. Trimming shortened V by 8 bases and J by 8 bases, and 1 base separated the two germline ends. This CDR3 spans 8 amino acids. Germline CDR1 is SEHNR and CDR2 is FQNEAQ (reference sequence). CDR3 nucleotides: TGTGCCAGCTATGAGCAGTTCTTC. Protein sequence: CASYEQFF.

The CDR3 DNA reads TGTGCCAGTAGTACCTCAGGGAAGATTACTGAAAAACTGTTTTTT. It specifies CASSTSGKITEKLFF. V and J are TRBV19 and TRBJ1-4; maybe TRBD1 (5 bases). The germline V gene has CDR1 LNHDA and CDR2 SQIVND (reference sequence). The CDR3 has 15 residues. Trimming took off 4 bases at V and 7 bases at J, with 16 bases between the two ends.

This chain connects TRBV30 to TRBJ1-1; D call uncertain. V lost 0 bases to trimming and J lost 6 bases, with 11 bases between them. Per the germline V gene, CDR1 is GTSNPN and CDR2 is SVGIG (reference sequence). The CDR3 has 13 residues. CDR3 coding DNA: TGTGCCTGGAGTGTATACGGGAAGGCTGAAGCTTTCTTT. It codes for CAWSVYGKAEAFF.

The chain carries TRBV7-9 and TRBJ1-4, with D unresolved. V was trimmed by 4 bases and J by 5 bases, leaving 17 bases between them. Germline V gene lookup returns CDR1 SEHNR and CDR2 FQNEAQ (reference sequence). The CDR3 has 16 residues. The CDR3 region is CASSSLDWGINEKLFF. The CDR3 bases are TGTGCCAGCAGCTCACTCGATTGGGGTATCAATGAAAAACTGTTTTTT.

The V gene is TRBV7-9, the J gene TRBJ2-1, with D maybe TRBD2 (5 bases). This CDR3 contains 15 residues. V was pared by 5 bases and J by 1 base, with 12 bases between. CDR1 and CDR2 (germline): SEHNR, FQNEAQ (reference sequence). DNA of the CDR3: TGTGCCAGCAGCCCCAGACTACTTTCCTACAATGAGCAGTTCTTC. Translation gives CASSPRLLSYNEQFF.

The chain links TRBV6-5 to TRBJ2-1; the match to TRBD1 covers 8 bases. The CDR3 length is 16 residues. Trimming removed 0 bases from V and 2 bases from J; junction bases left unmatched: 3. CDR1 is MNHEY and CDR2 is SVGAGI in the germline V gene. The DNA for the CDR3 is TGTGCCAGCAGTTACTCGAACAGGGGGGCCTACAATGAGCAGTTCTTC. Amino acids: CASSYSNRGAYNEQFF.

The V and J genes are TRBV18 and TRBJ1-1; D gene unclear. The CDR3 covers 16 residues. V was pared by 3 bases and J by 2 bases, with 16 bases between. Germline CDR1 reads KGHSH; CDR2 reads LQKENI. The CDR3 region has the DNA TGTGCCAGCTCACCGTTGCTCAGCAACAAAAACACTGAAGCTTTCTTT. Amino acid sequence: CASSPLLSNKNTEAFF.

The V and J genes are TRBV6-1 and TRBJ1-1; 7 nucleotides line up with TRBD1. The germline V gene has CDR1 MNHNS and CDR2 SASEGT. V was clipped by 2 bases and J by 10 bases; unmatched bases: 19. The CDR3 contains 17 residues. As DNA, the CDR3 is TGTGCCAGCAGTGAAAGTTCGAGGGGAAGGGGGCGGATGAGAGCTTTCTTT. Its translation is CASSESSRGRGRMRAFF.

The CDR3 reads CASSLFRGSGANVLTF. Here the CDR3 DNA reads TGTGCCAGCAGCTTATTTCGGGGATCTGGGGCCAACGTCCTGACTTTC. V usage is TRBV7-2 and J usage is TRBJ2-6; D might be TRBD2 (5 bases). The length of the CDR3 is 16 residues. V was trimmed by 2 bases and J by 1 base, leaving 9 bases between them. CDR1 is SGHTA and CDR2 is FQGNSA in the germline V gene.

This chain links TRBV7-6 with TRBJ2-3; possible D gene TRBD2, 6 bases. This CDR3 is built from 15 residues. The germline gives CDR1 SGHVS, CDR2 FNYEAQ. V was trimmed by 2 bases and J by 5 bases, leaving 14 bases between them. The CDR3 DNA reads TGTGCCAGCAGCTTACGCGCGGGACGGCTAGATACGCAGTATTTT. The encoded protein is CASSLRAGRLDTQYF.

The rearrangement links TRBV7-6 to TRBJ2-7, with 9 bases fitting TRBD1. Per the germline V gene, CDR1 is SGHVS and CDR2 is FNYEAQ. Trimming cost V 1 base and J 5 bases; bases outside gene matches: 6. This CDR3 spans 15 amino acids. In DNA form, the CDR3 reads TGTGCCAGCAGCTTAGTTGGGACAGGGTCCCACGAGCAGTACTTC. This translates into CASSLVGTGSHEQYF.

The J gene is TRBJ1-5, the V gene TRBV14, with TRBD1 identical over 8 bases. V shed 3 bases, J shed 8 bases, and the junction held 3 bases outside the gene matches. Germline values: CDR1 SGHDN, CDR2 FVKESK. The CDR3 contains 13 residues. This CDR3 is CASSQDRVEPQHF. The CDR3 coding sequence is TGTGCCAGCAGCCAGGACAGGGTTGAGCCCCAGCATTTT.

The chain carries TRBV27 and TRBJ2-7; tentative D call: TRBD1 (5 bases). The length of the CDR3 is 13 residues. Germline CDR1 is MNHEY and CDR2 is SMNVEV (reference sequence). V was shortened by 1 base and J by 6 bases, with 10 bases between the two germline ends. This CDR3 is CASSLLAGSEQYF. The CDR3 region has the DNA TGTGCCAGCAGTTTATTAGCAGGGTCCGAGCAGTACTTC.

V gene TRBV6-1 combines with J gene TRBJ1-2; D is perhaps TRBD1 (6 bases). V shed 3 bases and J shed 4 bases, with 9 bases lying between them. The CDR3 loop spans 13 amino acids. Germline loops: CDR1 MNHNS, CDR2 SASEGT. CDR3 nucleotide sequence: TGTGCCAGCAGTGAGCTCAGGGGCTATGGCTACACCTTC. As protein: CASSELRGYGYTF.

The chain combines TRBV4-1 with TRBJ2-7; no reliable D call. CDR3 size: 18 residues. V lost 1 base and J lost 4, with 23 bases in between. CDR1 is MGHRA and CDR2 is YSYEKL in the germline V gene. The CDR3 protein is CASSQASLGLEARYEQYF. As DNA, the CDR3 is TGCGCCAGCAGCCAAGCCTCACTCGGGCTAGAGGCCCGTTACGAGCAGTACTTC.

The chain employs TRBV7-3 and TRBJ2-2; TRBD2 agrees at 11 bases. The CDR3 contains 15 residues. Germline V gene sequence: CDR1 SGHTA, CDR2 FQGTGA. Trimming removed 2 bases from V and 7 bases from J; junction bases left unmatched: 3. CDR3 residues: CASSLLAGGIGELFF. In DNA, the CDR3 is TGTGCCAGCAGCTTACTAGCGGGAGGAATCGGGGAGCTGTTTTTT.

This clone was observed once. The chain carries TRBV27 and TRBJ2-1, with D perhaps matching TRBD2 (6 bases). The CDR3 contains 17 residues. V dropped 3 bases and J dropped 6 bases, with 21 bases sitting between them. Looked up from germline, CDR1 is MNHEY and CDR2 is SMNVEV (reference sequence). The CDR3 region has the DNA TGTGCCAGCAGTTTTAAGTTTCCCGGGAGCTATGGCAATGAGCAGTTCTTC. This translates into CASSFKFPGSYGNEQFF.

The chain employs TRBV7-8 and TRBJ2-7, with unresolved D. There are 15 residues in the CDR3. The germline CDR1 and CDR2 sequences are SGHVS and FQNEAQ. Trimming shortened V by 1 base and J by 0 bases, and 10 bases separated the two germline ends. The CDR3 loop is CASSLVRVSSYEQYF. CDR3 coding DNA: TGTGCCAGCAGCTTAGTCCGGGTAAGCTCCTACGAGCAGTACTTC.

The chain carries TRBV27 and TRBJ2-7, with 7 bases that match TRBD2. Germline CDR1 reads MNHEY; CDR2 reads SMNVEV (reference sequence). This CDR3 has 14 amino acids. V shed 0 bases and J 5 bases; nucleotides not matched to a gene: 4. CDR3 nucleotides: TGTGCCAGCAGTTTATCAGCGGGGATCCACGAGCAGTACTTC. Its protein is CASSLSAGIHEQYF.

The gene calls are TRBV18 and TRBJ2-7; maybe TRBD2 (5 bases). Trimming cost V 5 bases and J 5 bases, with 19 bases left between them. The CDR3 covers 15 residues. Germline V lookup: CDR1 KGHSH, CDR2 LQKENI. The CDR3 sequence: CASSAIRKLGNEQYF. As DNA, the CDR3 is TGTGCCAGCTCAGCGATCCGGAAACTCGGGAACGAGCAGTACTTC.

This chain links TRBV5-1 with TRBJ1-2; a weak D match, TRBD1 (5 bases). The CDR3 loop spans 15 amino acids. The V end lost 0 bases, the J end lost 0 bases, and 9 bases lay between the germline ends. CDR1 and CDR2 (germline): SGHRS, YFSETQ. This chain's CDR3 is CASSLEGEANYGYTF. CDR3 in DNA: TGCGCCAGCAGCTTGGAAGGGGAAGCTAACTATGGCTACACCTTC.

The chain uses TRBV6-1 and TRBJ2-5; D gene uncertain. Germline CDR1 MNHNS, CDR2 SASEGT. Trimming removed 2 bases from V and 5 bases from J, with 6 bases in between. The CDR3 has 12 residues. CDR3 sequence: CASSEYKETQYF. DNA for the CDR3: TGTGCCAGCAGTGAATATAAGGAGACCCAGTACTTC.

This clone appeared once. V is TRBV19 and J is TRBJ1-1, with D possibly being TRBD1 (5 bases). This CDR3 has 13 residues. Germline CDR1 is LNHDA and CDR2 is SQIVND (reference sequence). V was clipped by 5 bases and J by 5 bases, with 12 bases between them. CDR3 in amino acids: CASSARGRTEAFF. CDR3 DNA sequence: TGTGCCAGTAGTGCTCGGGGCAGAACTGAAGCTTTCTTT.

About this clone: The sample holds other DNA sequences that translate to the same CDR3. V usage is TRBV5-4 and J usage is TRBJ2-1; 13 bases align to TRBD2. The germline gives CDR1 SGHNT, CDR2 YYREEE (reference sequence). The CDR3 runs 18 residues. Germline trimming cut 3 bases from V and 0 bases from J; bases unmatched to any gene: 6. The CDR3 region is CASSSGTSGTSSYNEQFF. DNA for the CDR3: TGTGCCAGCAGCTCCGGGACTAGCGGGACGAGCTCCTACAATGAGCAGTTCTTC.

This chain uses TRBV5-4 with TRBJ2-5, with 14 bases aligning to TRBD2. The CDR3 extends over 17 amino acids. V shed 5 bases, J shed 4 bases, and the junction held 10 bases outside the gene matches. Germline V lookup: CDR1 SGHNT, CDR2 YYREEE (reference sequence). Here the CDR3 reads CASRGTSGRAGRETQYF. The CDR3 nucleotides read TGTGCCAGCAGAGGGACTAGCGGGAGAGCCGGCAGAGAGACCCAGTACTTC.